Listed here are 23 T cell receptor beta chains from one sample, sequenced in a study of T-cell reconstitution after alpha-beta-depleted transplantation in children. Preparing the TCRbeta library involved the use of unique molecular identifiers. TCRdb used MiXCR to reprocess the PCR reads, holding one entry per CDR3 protein. Seen here are about 610,000 distinct CDR3 sequences, more than 9% observed once, and the top ten hold roughly 3.9%. Here the sequenced sample was PBMCs from the stem cell graft donor, taken from the stem cell graft. These receptors were taken from a human donor who donated a stem cell graft to a child with acute myeloid leukemia.

This chain uses TRBV14 with TRBJ1-3; D is undetermined. Germline V lookup: CDR1 SGHDN, CDR2 FVKESK. This CDR3 contains 12 residues. The ends were cut back, 1 base at V and 5 bases at J, with 3 bases in the middle. The CDR3 here is CASSQGRNTIYF. The CDR3 nucleotides are TGTGCCAGCAGCCAAGGGAGAAACACCATATATTTT.

This clonotype was seen at least ten times. The V gene is TRBV20-1, the J gene TRBJ2-3; perhaps TRBD1 as D (5 bases). Germline V CDR1 and CDR2: DFQATT, SNEGSKA (reference sequence). The CDR3 sequence is 12 residues long. Trimming removed 4 bases at V and 4 bases at J, with 9 bases between. The CDR3 reads CSATIRADTQYF. The CDR3 region has the DNA TGCAGTGCTACCATCAGGGCAGATACGCAGTATTTT.

This clonotype was detected a few times. V is TRBV7-2 and J is TRBJ2-3; tentative D call: TRBD2 (5 bases). The germline gives CDR1 SGHTA, CDR2 FQGNSA. V lost 2 bases and J 8 bases, leaving 11 bases between the germline ends. This CDR3 comprises 13 residues. The CDR3 region is CASSLTGGSTQYF. CDR3 coding DNA: TGTGCCAGCAGCTTAACCGGTGGGAGTACGCAGTATTTT.

This clonotype was seen a single time. The gene calls are TRBV27 and TRBJ2-7; 11 bases match TRBD2. The CDR3 totals 16 residues. After removal of 6 bases from V and 0 bases from J, the junction contained 7 bases not matched to a gene. CDR1 and CDR2 from the germline V gene are MNHEY and SMNVEV (reference sequence). CDR3 coding DNA: TGTGCCAGCAGCGCCAGACTAGCGGGAAACTCCTACGAGCAGTACTTC. This codes for CASSARLAGNSYEQYF.

This clonotype was seen a few times. V gene TRBV19 combines with J gene TRBJ2-3; D is perhaps TRBD2 (6 bases). V lost 5 bases to trimming and J lost 6 bases, with 18 bases between them. The germline V gene has CDR1 LNHDA and CDR2 SQIVND (reference sequence). CDR3 size: 15 residues. The CDR3 loop reads CASSAPFTSSDTQYF. In DNA, the CDR3 is TGTGCCAGTAGTGCCCCATTTACTAGCTCGGATACGCAGTATTTT.

This chain connects TRBV6-5 to TRBJ2-3, with TRBD2 matching 10 bases. The CDR3 has 16 residues. From germline, CDR1 is MNHEY and CDR2 SVGAGI. Unmatched junction bases numbered 3, after V lost 0 bases and J lost 3 bases. CDR3 nucleotides: TGTGCCAGCAGTTACTCGAGCGGGGGGGGAACAGATACGCAGTATTTT. Protein: CASSYSSGGGTDTQYF.

The rearrangement joins TRBV12-3 or TRBV12-4 to TRBJ2-7; D is ambiguous. The CDR3 has 13 amino acids. V was shortened by 5 bases and J by 0 bases, with 8 bases between the two germline ends. In nucleotides, the CDR3 is TGTGCCAGCAGTGTTGAAGTCTCCTACGAGCAGTACTTC. Translating gives CASSVEVSYEQYF.

This clonotype was counted many times. This chain joins TRBV3-1 and TRBJ2-1; D remains unclear. Trimming stripped 3 bases from V and 6 bases from J, with 3 bases between. Germline values: CDR1 LGHDT, CDR2 YNNKEL (reference sequence). The CDR3 sequence is 11 residues long. The CDR3 bases are TGTGCCAGCAGCCACTCCAATGAGCAGTTCTTC. Amino acids: CASSHSNEQFF.

This clonotype showed up many times. This rearrangement joins TRBV7-9 to TRBJ1-5; TRBD1 agrees at 7 bases. The V segment lost 5 bases and the J segment 7 bases; nucleotides outside the gene matches: 8. The CDR3 is 14 amino acids. The germline V gene has CDR1 SEHNR and CDR2 FQNEAQ (reference sequence). CDR3 DNA: TGTGCCAGCAGCCCGACAGGGAGCGAGCAGCCCCAGCATTTT. Translation gives CASSPTGSEQPQHF. Full variable domain (rest looked up from reference TRBV7-9 and TRBJ1-5): DTGVSQNPRHKITKRGQNVTFRCDPISEHNRLYWYRQTLGQGPEFLTYFQNEAQLEKSRLLSDRFSAERPKGSFSTLEIQRTEQGDSAMYLCASSPTGSEQPQHFGDGTRLSIL.

V gene TRBV12-3 or TRBV12-4 combines with J gene TRBJ2-2; TRBD2 matches 7 bases. With V trimmed by 3 bases and J by 6 bases, 13 bases remained unmatched. The CDR3 covers 17 residues. The CDR3 is CASSFNRGRRNSGELFF. CDR3 DNA sequence: TGTGCCAGCAGTTTTAATCGCGGGAGAAGGAATTCCGGGGAGCTGTTTTTT.

This chain links TRBV21-1 with TRBJ1-5; the tabulated D call, TRBD1, remains unverified against the DNA. TRBV21-1 is designated a pseudogene. CDR3 length: 18 residues. Here the CDR3 DNA reads TGTGCCAGCAGCAAAGTAAGGGACAGGGCATATAGCAATCAGCCCCAGCATTTT. Translating gives CASSKVRDRAYSNQPQHF.

The chain uses TRBV11-1 and TRBJ2-1, with D possibly being TRBD1 (6 bases). The germline V gene encodes CDR1 SGHAT and CDR2 FQDESV (reference sequence). This CDR3 spans 13 amino acids. Trimming took off 7 bases at V and 1 base at J, with 8 bases between the two ends. The CDR3 DNA is TGTGCCAGCACCGGACAGTCCTACAATGAGCAGTTCTTC. Translated, it gives CASTGQSYNEQFF.

This clonotype was counted only a few times. V usage is TRBV2 and J usage is TRBJ2-3, with 7 bases lining up with TRBD1. The CDR3 has 19 amino acids. The germline V gene encodes CDR1 SNHLY and CDR2 FYNNEI. Trimming cost V 7 bases and J 2 bases; bases outside gene matches: 21. The CDR3 is CASTSTLVGTVPSTDTQYF. The CDR3 nucleotides read TGTGCCAGCACTTCTACGCTCGTCGGGACAGTCCCTTCCACAGATACGCAGTATTTT.

This clonotype was recorded at least ten times. The V and J genes are TRBV28 and TRBJ2-6, with D possibly TRBD1 on 6 matching bases. V was cut by 5 bases and J by 4 bases, with 18 bases left in between. CDR3 size: 17 residues. Germline V CDR1 and CDR2: MDHEN, SYDVKM. In nucleotides, the CDR3 is TGTGCCAGCAGTCCCAGGAGAACAGGGACGGGGGCCAACGTCCTGACTTTC. Residues: CASSPRRTGTGANVLTF.

This clonotype was recorded at least ten times. The CDR3 region has the DNA TGTGCCAGCAGACTCGGGACCCTTAAAGCGGATACGCAGTATTTT. Its translation is CASRLGTLKADTQYF. V gene TRBV27 combines with J gene TRBJ2-3, with D perhaps assigned TRBD1 or TRBD2 (5 bases each). V lost 6 bases and J lost 6, with 19 bases in between. This CDR3 has 15 amino acids. CDR1 is MNHEY and CDR2 is SMNVEV in the germline V gene (reference sequence).

This clonotype was counted at least ten times. The rearrangement joins TRBV5-1 to TRBJ2-1; the match to TRBD2 covers 9 bases. CDR1 SGHRS and CDR2 YFSETQ come from the germline V gene. This CDR3 is built from 15 residues. After removal of 0 bases from V and 8 bases from J, the junction contained 6 bases not matched to a gene. CDR3 sequence: CASSLVSGRGYEQFF. CDR3 nucleotide sequence: TGCGCCAGCAGCTTGGTTAGCGGGAGAGGGTATGAGCAGTTCTTC.

The chain has TRBV7-8 and TRBJ2-7; 13 bases are shared with TRBD2. Germline CDR1 SGHVS, CDR2 FQNEAQ. The V gene end was trimmed by 4 bases and the J gene end by 2 bases; junction bases not matched to a gene: 5. This CDR3 is built from 16 residues. The CDR3 loop reads CASSSGTSGITYEQYF. Written as DNA, the CDR3 is TGTGCCAGCAGCTCTGGGACTAGCGGGATTACCTACGAGCAGTACTTC.

This clonotype was detected many times. This sequence joins TRBV15 and TRBJ2-1, with TRBD1 matching over 7 bases. CDR3 size: 14 residues. J was trimmed by 8 bases and V by 3 bases; bases with no gene match: 7. CDR1 and CDR2 from the germline V gene are LNHNV and YYDKDF (reference sequence). The DNA for the CDR3 is TGTGCCACCAGCAGTGCGGACAGGCAGGATGAGCAGTTCTTC. Amino acids: CATSSADRQDEQFF. Variable domain in full (rest from reference TRBV15 and TRBJ2-1): DAMVIQNPRYQVTQFGKPVTLSCSQTLNHNVMYWYQQKSSQAPKLLFHYYDKDFNNEADTPDNFQSRRPNTSFCFLDIRSPGLGDTAMYLCATSSADRQDEQFFGPGTRLTVL.

V and J are TRBV2 and TRBJ2-5; 7 nucleotides agree with TRBD2. Germline V CDR1 and CDR2: SNHLY, FYNNEI. The CDR3 runs to 18 residues. The CDR3: CTISPTSLTRRGVGTQYF. The CDR3 DNA reads TGTACCATCAGTCCGACCTCCCTGACGCGACGGGGGGTGGGGACCCAGTACTTC. The full variable domain, in which reference TRBV2 and TRBJ2-5 provide the parts outside the CDR3, is EPEVTQTPSHQVTQMGQEVILRCVPISNHLYFYWYRQILGQKVEFLVSFYNNEISEKSEIFDDQFSVERPDGSNFTLKIRSTKLEDSAMYFCTISPTSLTRRGVGTQYFGPGTRLLVL.

This clonotype was picked up a small number of times. No conserved phenylalanine or tryptophan ends this CDR3, so it is likely a read error. The DNA is left out, because the CDR3 cannot be placed on it with certainty; the CDR3 is given as TCRdb lists it. The V call is TRBV7-3, the J call TRBJ2-3; TRBD1, the table's D call, lacks a check against the DNA. 9 amino acids form the CDR3, both terminal residues included. The germline V gene has CDR1 SGHTA and CDR2 FQGTGA. CDR3 residues: CASSFRDNP.

This clonotype has more than one count but fewer than ten. The J gene is TRBJ2-2, the V gene TRBV12-3 or TRBV12-4; D not resolved. Trimming left V 5 bases short and J 1 base short, with 8 bases between. The CDR3 consists of 14 residues. For the CDR3, the DNA is TGTGCCAGCAGTACCCGGAGGAACACCGGGGAGCTGTTTTTT. Translating it yields CASSTRRNTGELFF.

The rearrangement links TRBV24-1 to TRBJ2-1, with TRBD2 matching over 14 bases. This CDR3 is built from 22 residues. Germline assignment: CDR1 KGHDR and CDR2 SFDVKD. With V trimmed by 6 bases and J by 1 base, 19 bases remained unmatched. CDR3 sequence reads: CATSYPTPGTSGSDRSYNEQFF. The DNA of the CDR3 is TGTGCCACCAGTTATCCGACTCCCGGGACTAGCGGGAGTGACAGGTCCTACAATGAGCAGTTCTTC.

This clonotype was recorded a few times. J is TRBJ2-5 and V is TRBV29-1; perhaps TRBD1 as D (6 bases). V lost 4 bases and J 9 bases, leaving 18 bases between the germline ends. The CDR3 totals 13 residues. Germline V lookup: CDR1 SQVTM, CDR2 ANQGSEA. The CDR3 DNA reads TGCAGCGTTGTCTATGTGGGGGCATGGGCCCAGTACTTC. As protein: CSVVYVGAWAQYF.